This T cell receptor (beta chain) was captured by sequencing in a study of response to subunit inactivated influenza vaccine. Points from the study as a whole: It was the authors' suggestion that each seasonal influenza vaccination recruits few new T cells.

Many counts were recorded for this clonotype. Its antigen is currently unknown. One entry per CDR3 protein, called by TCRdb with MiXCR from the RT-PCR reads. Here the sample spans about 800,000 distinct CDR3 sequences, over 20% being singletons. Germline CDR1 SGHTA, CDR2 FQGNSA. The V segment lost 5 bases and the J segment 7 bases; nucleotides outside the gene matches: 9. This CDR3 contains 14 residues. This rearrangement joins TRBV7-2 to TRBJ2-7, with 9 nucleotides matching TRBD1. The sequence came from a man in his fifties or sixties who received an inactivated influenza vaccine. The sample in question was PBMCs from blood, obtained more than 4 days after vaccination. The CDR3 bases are TGTGCCAGCAGCCTAGGGACAGGGATGGGGGAGCAGTACTTC. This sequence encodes CASSLGTGMGEQYF. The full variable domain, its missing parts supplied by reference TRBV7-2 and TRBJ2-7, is GAGVSQSPSNKVTEKGKDVELRCDPISGHTALYWYRQSLGQGLEFLIYFQGNSAPDKSGLPSDRFSAERTGGSVSTLTIQRTQQEDSAVYLCASSLGTGMGEQYFGPGTRLTVT.